The 19 T cell receptor beta chains in this list originate from one sample, sequenced in a study of Ad26.COV2.S vaccination and SARS-CoV-2 variants. Some clones are missing from TCRdb's copy, which holds only in-frame ones; the method was immunoSEQ multiplex PCR. The data show more than 300,000 clones, 85% to 90% seen once. This sample's treatment: about 20 received Ad26.COV2.S at low or high dose, single or two shots; several received placebo; per-sample allocation not given. Material that was analyzed had been drawn on day 63 after the first vaccine or placebo injection. This specimen consisted of peripheral blood, obtained in a trial of Ad26.COV2.S vaccine versus placebo. These receptors all stem from a person between 18 and 65 years old who received the Ad26.COV2.S COVID-19 vaccine or a placebo.

The chain uses TRBV7-9 and TRBJ1-1, with 7 bases aligning to TRBD1. With V trimmed by 3 bases and J by 4 bases, 8 bases remained unmatched. CDR1 is SEHNR and CDR2 is FQNEAQ in the germline V gene (reference sequence). This CDR3 spans 15 amino acids. CDR3 sequence reads: CASSFQTGSLTEAFF. DNA for the CDR3: TGTGCCAGCAGCTTCCAGACAGGGTCGCTCACTGAAGCTTTCTTT.

V is TRBV20-1 and J is TRBJ1-4; D gene unclear. Trimming removed 1 base at V and 14 bases at J, with 11 bases between. The CDR3 contains 11 residues. Germline CDR1 reads DFQATT; CDR2 reads SNEGSKA (reference sequence). The DNA for the CDR3 is TGCAGTGCTAGAGTTGGCCCAAAGCTGTTTTTT. It specifies CSARVGPKLFF.

The V and J genes are TRBV19 and TRBJ1-1; TRBD1 is a possible D gene (6 bases). The CDR3 contains 13 residues. Germline assignment: CDR1 LNHDA and CDR2 SQIVND (reference sequence). The germline V and J ends were trimmed by 2 bases and 6 bases, with 10 bases remaining between them. The CDR3 coding sequence is TGTGCCAGTAGTATACTCAGGGGCTCTGAAGCTTTCTTT. Translation gives CASSILRGSEAFF. The whole variable domain, filled in from reference TRBV19 and TRBJ1-1, reads DGGITQSPKYLFRKEGQNVTLSCEQNLNHDAMYWYRQDPGQGLRLIYYSQIVNDFQKGDIAEGYSVSREKKESFPLTVTSAQKNPTAFYLCASSILRGSEAFFGQGTRLTVV.

V is TRBV6-1 and J is TRBJ2-7, with D possibly called TRBD1 or TRBD2 (5 bases each). The V end lost 3 bases, the J end lost 3 bases, and 18 bases lay between the germline ends. Germline lookup yields CDR1 MNHNS and CDR2 SASEGT. The CDR3 is 16 residues long. The CDR3 sequence: CASSDGLGGGGYEQYF. The CDR3 coding sequence is TGTGCCAGCAGTGACGGACTTGGGGGTGGGGGCTACGAGCAGTACTTC.

CDR3 region: CASSRDGGGLSSYNEQFF. DNA for the CDR3: TGTGCCAGCAGCCGAGACGGGGGGGGCCTGAGCTCCTACAATGAGCAGTTCTTC. The chain is built from TRBV11-2 and TRBJ2-1; 8 bases align to TRBD2. Germline-derived CDR1 and CDR2 are SGHAT and FQNNGV. V was clipped by 5 bases and J by 0 bases; unmatched bases: 12. The CDR3 spans 18 residues.

The V gene is TRBV6-2 or TRBV6-3, the J gene TRBJ1-5, with TRBD1 matching 7 bases. Germline CDR1 MNHEY, CDR2 SVGEGT. V was pared by 6 bases and J by 2 bases, with 7 bases of the junction left unmatched. This CDR3 has 15 residues. For the CDR3, the DNA is TGTGCCAGCAGCTCAGGGGGTGAGGGCAATCAGCCCCAGCATTTT. Its translation: CASSSGGEGNQPQHF.

This clone was seen once. In the same sample, other DNA sequences code for this CDR3. This chain uses TRBV4-1 with TRBJ1-1; no clear D. CDR3 length equals 14 residues. V was trimmed by 1 base and J by 0 bases, leaving 6 bases between them. Germline assignment: CDR1 MGHRA and CDR2 YSYEKL. The CDR3 region is CASSQGQMNTEAFF. The CDR3 DNA sequence: TGCGCCAGCAGCCAAGGGCAGATGAACACTGAAGCTTTCTTT.

V usage is TRBV5-4 and J usage is TRBJ2-5; no firm D call. The CDR3 has 15 amino acids. Looked up from germline, CDR1 is SGHNT and CDR2 is YYREEE (reference sequence). Trimming shortened V by 2 bases and J by 2 bases, and 13 bases separated the two germline ends. CDR3 nucleotide sequence: TGTGCCAGCAGCTTCGGCAGTAGTGAACAAGAGACCCAGTACTTC. Protein product: CASSFGSSEQETQYF. Variable domain in full (rest from reference TRBV5-4 and TRBJ2-5): ETGVTQSPTHLIKTRGQQVTLRCSSQSGHNTVSWYQQALGQGPQFIFQYYREEENGRGNFPPRFSGLQFPNYSSELNVNALELDDSALYLCASSFGSSEQETQYFGPGTRLLVL.

This chain joins TRBV7-9 and TRBJ2-1; D unclear. The CDR3 is 8 amino acids. Trimming pared 10 bases from V and 13 bases from J, leaving 8 bases between. Germline assignment: CDR1 SEHNR and CDR2 FQNEAQ (reference sequence). CDR3 in DNA: TGTGCCACCCGCAGCCAGTTCTTC. Protein: CATRSQFF.

The chain has TRBV7-2 and TRBJ1-6; tentatively, D is TRBD1 (6 bases). Germline CDR1 SGHTA, CDR2 FQGNSA. The CDR3 sequence is 17 residues long. Trimming left V 4 bases short and J 9 bases short, with 22 bases between. The CDR3 coding sequence is TGTGCCAGCAGCTCCCGCCTCGAACAGGGTTGGGGTTCACCCCTCCACTTT. Protein: CASSSRLEQGWGSPLHF.

V gene TRBV12-3 or TRBV12-4 combines with J gene TRBJ1-5; no definite D call. The CDR3 spans 12 residues. V gave up 5 bases and J gave up 6 bases, with 8 bases separating them. The CDR3 DNA reads TGTGCCAGCAGTAACTCGGGTCAGCCCCAGCATTTT. It codes for CASSNSGQPQHF.

To note about this clone: At one boundary the junction diverges from the germline segment, which might be a read error. Other nucleotide sequences in the sample specify the same CDR3. This chain joins TRBV4-2 and TRBJ1-2; 9 nucleotides agree with TRBD1. CDR1 LGHNA and CDR2 YNFKEQ come from the germline V gene. The CDR3 is 12 residues long. The CDR3 sequence: CASSQGDRALSF. DNA of the CDR3: TGTGCCAGCAGCCAAGGGGACAGGGCCCTCTCCTTC.

The chain couples TRBV18 to TRBJ1-1; D not certain. V lost 6 bases and J 1 base, leaving 9 bases between the germline ends. Germline loops: CDR1 KGHSH, CDR2 LQKENI. This CDR3 comprises 13 residues. The CDR3 region is CASSPKRNTEAFF. The DNA for the CDR3 is TGTGCCAGCTCCCCCAAGCGGAACACTGAAGCTTTCTTT. Combining the CDR3 with reference TRBV18 and TRBJ1-1 gives the whole variable domain NAGVMQNPRHLVRRRGQEARLRCSPMKGHSHVYWYRQLPEEGLKFMVYLQKENIIDESGMPKERFSAEFPKEGPSILRIQQVVRGDSAAYFCASSPKRNTEAFFGQGTRLTVV.

The chain has TRBV7-3 and TRBJ1-5, with 9 bases that match TRBD1. This CDR3 is built from 19 residues. The junction had 19 bases not matched to a gene; V was cut back by 4 bases and J by 6 bases. The V gene's germline CDR1 is SGHTA and CDR2 FQGTGA. Here the CDR3 DNA reads TGTGCCAGCAGCTCACATCCTTTAACTCCGGGACAGGGCTGTCAGCCCCAGCATTTT. This translates into CASSSHPLTPGQGCQPQHF.

This chain links TRBV5-1 with TRBJ2-1; 13 nucleotides agree with TRBD2. The CDR3 spans 16 residues. Trimming at V came to 3 bases and at J to 4 bases, leaving 4 bases not matched to a gene. CDR1 SGHRS and CDR2 YFSETQ come from the germline V gene. CDR3 sequence: CASSWRLAGGYNEQFF. CDR3 coding DNA: TGCGCCAGCAGCTGGCGACTAGCGGGGGGATACAATGAGCAGTTCTTC. The entire variable domain, with the rest obtained from reference TRBV5-1 and TRBJ2-1, is as follows: KAGVTQTPRYLIKTRGQQVTLSCSPISGHRSVSWYQQTPGQGLQFLFEYFSETQRNKGNFPGRFSGRQFSNSRSEMNVSTLELGDSALYLCASSWRLAGGYNEQFFGPGTRLTVL.

The chain carries TRBV5-1 and TRBJ1-1; no firm D call. In germline, CDR1 is SGHRS, CDR2 YFSETQ. Deletions cut 1 base from V and 0 bases from J, with 7 bases between. The CDR3 totals 14 residues. CDR3 residues: CASSLRVMNTEAFF. Here the CDR3 DNA reads TGCGCCAGCAGCTTGAGAGTGATGAACACTGAAGCTTTCTTT.

The chain employs TRBV30 and TRBJ1-1, with a possible D match to TRBD1 (5 bases). Between the trimmed V and J ends, which lost 0 bases and 7 bases, there was a span of 12 bases. Germline values: CDR1 GTSNPN, CDR2 SVGIG (reference sequence). The CDR3 is made up of 13 amino acids. In nucleotides, the CDR3 is TGTGCCTGGAGTGTAGCGGGGACTAGTGAAGCTTTCTTT. Translated: CAWSVAGTSEAFF.

The chain carries TRBV6-1 and TRBJ2-7; D uncertain. V gave up 0 bases and J gave up 2 bases, with 8 bases separating them. Germline V gene data show CDR1 as MNHNS and CDR2 as SASEGT. The CDR3 contains 14 residues. The CDR3, as DNA: TGTGCCAGCAGTGAAGCTCCAGGAACCTACGAGCAGTACTTC. This sequence encodes CASSEAPGTYEQYF.

J is TRBJ1-5 and V is TRBV7-9; TRBD1 might be the D (5 bases). The CDR3 contains 18 residues. The V and J ends lost 0 bases and 6 bases respectively, with 21 bases between them. CDR1 is SEHNR and CDR2 is FQNEAQ in the germline V gene (reference sequence). The CDR3 DNA is TGTGCCAGCAGCTTAGCGCTGGTCCGGGACGGAAAGGCTCAGCCCCAGCATTTT. As protein: CASSLALVRDGKAQPQHF.